This T cell receptor (beta chain) comes out of a study of cytomegalovirus exposure and HLA in healthy donors. Sequencing was performed with immunoSEQ multiplex PCR; in TCRdb, only in-frame clones are kept and a portion is missing. The sample includes 150,000 or so clones, 75% to 90% of them seen just once. Note on this clone: The antigen remains unidentified.

The J segment lost 5 bases and the V segment lost 3 bases, leaving 3 bases of the junction unmatched. The CDR3 has 15 amino acids. Germline CDR1 and CDR2: MNHEY and SMNVEV (reference sequence). Study-level findings and limits: As was reported, the classifier diagnosed cytomegalovirus status with high specificity and sensitivity. A few CMV-associated chains were confirmed in vitro to be specific for CMV antigens. The TCR clusters that emerged in the first cohort tended, a later analysis found, to co-occur in the roughly 110 validation repertoires. Listed as cytomegalovirus-associated were 150 to 200 TCR beta chains.

The source material was PBMCs. This chain connects TRBV27 to TRBJ2-2; 10 bases match TRBD2. The TCR originated in a man aged 18 to 30 in good health and CMV-seropositive. CDR3 nucleotides: TGTGCCAGCAGTTTCAGCGGGGGGGCTACCGGGGAGCTGTTTTTT. Amino acid sequence: CASSFSGGATGELFF.